What follows is one TCR beta chain and its context. Its target is not known. This is likely a read error, given that the CDR3 carries no conserved phenylalanine or tryptophan at its end. It is unclear where the CDR3 begins or ends on the DNA, so no DNA is shown, and the CDR3 is as TCRdb lists it. RNA was extracted from bulk tissue without any cell sorting. TCRbeta libraries were built with three rounds of nested PCR, modified from ARM-PCR. TCRdb used MiXCR to reprocess the multiplex PCR reads, holding one entry per CDR3 protein. The data show about 93,000 distinct CDR3 sequences, approximately 65% seen once. This sample is part of a study of tumor and adjacent non-tumor tissue in lung cancer. Including both end residues, the CDR3 is 15 amino acids long. From germline, CDR1 is SGHAT and CDR2 FQDESV (reference sequence). General study results and limits: Tumor TCR diversity, when higher, was linked to shorter survival.

The J gene is TRBJ2-7, the V gene TRBV11-1; the table names TRBD1, a call not compared with the DNA. The receptor comes from a man in his sixties with non-small cell lung cancer. The sequenced sample consisted of lung tumor tissue. The CDR3: CASSITDRGPYERYL.